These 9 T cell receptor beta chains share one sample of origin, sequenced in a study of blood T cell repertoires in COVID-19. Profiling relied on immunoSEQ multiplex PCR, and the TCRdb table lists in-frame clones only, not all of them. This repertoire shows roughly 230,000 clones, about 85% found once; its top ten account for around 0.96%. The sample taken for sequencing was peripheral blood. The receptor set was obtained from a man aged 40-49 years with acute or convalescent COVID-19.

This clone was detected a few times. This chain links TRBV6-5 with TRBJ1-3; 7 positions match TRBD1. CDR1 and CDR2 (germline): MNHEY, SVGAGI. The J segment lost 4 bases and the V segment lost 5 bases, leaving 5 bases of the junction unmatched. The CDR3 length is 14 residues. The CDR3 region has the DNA TGTGCCAGCAGTCCTGGGACAGCCGGAAACACCATATATTTT. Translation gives CASSPGTAGNTIYF.

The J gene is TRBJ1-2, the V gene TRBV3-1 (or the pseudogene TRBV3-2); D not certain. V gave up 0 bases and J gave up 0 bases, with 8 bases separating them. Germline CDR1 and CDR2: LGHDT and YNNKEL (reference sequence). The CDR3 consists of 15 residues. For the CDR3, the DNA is TGTGCCAGCAGCCAAGATCGTTCCCCTAACTATGGCTACACCTTC. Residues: CASSQDRSPNYGYTF.

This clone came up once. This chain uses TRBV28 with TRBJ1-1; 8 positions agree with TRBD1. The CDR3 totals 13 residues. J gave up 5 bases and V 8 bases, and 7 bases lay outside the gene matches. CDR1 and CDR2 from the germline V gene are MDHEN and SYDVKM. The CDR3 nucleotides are TGTGCCAGCGAATATACAGGGGGAACTGAAGCTTTCTTT. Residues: CASEYTGGTEAFF.

The chain's CDR3 is CASSGTGTGYFSGANVLTF. CDR3 in DNA: TGTGCCAGCAGCGGAACCGGGACAGGGTACTTCTCTGGGGCCAACGTCCTGACTTTC. V gene TRBV9 combines with J gene TRBJ2-6, with TRBD1 identical over 9 bases. The V gene's germline CDR1 is SGDLS and CDR2 YYNGEE. J gave up 0 bases and V 3 bases, and 10 bases lay outside the gene matches. The CDR3 runs to 19 residues.

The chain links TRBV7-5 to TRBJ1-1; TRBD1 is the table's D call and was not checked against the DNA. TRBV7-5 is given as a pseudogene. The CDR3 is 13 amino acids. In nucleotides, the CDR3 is TGTGCCAGAAGCTTAGGGCCCCCGCTTGAAGCTTTCTTT. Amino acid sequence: CARSLGPPLEAFF.

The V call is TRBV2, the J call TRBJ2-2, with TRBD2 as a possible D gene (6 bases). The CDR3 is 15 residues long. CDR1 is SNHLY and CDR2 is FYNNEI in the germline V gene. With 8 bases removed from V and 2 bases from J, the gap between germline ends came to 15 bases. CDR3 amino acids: CASSPGLINTGELFF. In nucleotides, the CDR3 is TGTGCCAGCTCGCCGGGACTCATAAACACCGGGGAGCTGTTTTTT.

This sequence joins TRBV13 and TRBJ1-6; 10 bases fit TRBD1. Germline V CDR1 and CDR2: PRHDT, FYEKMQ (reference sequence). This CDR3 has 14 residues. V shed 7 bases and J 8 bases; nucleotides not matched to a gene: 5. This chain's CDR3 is CASTLGTGDSPLHF. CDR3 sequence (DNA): TGTGCCAGCACCCTTGGGACAGGGGATTCACCCCTCCACTTT.

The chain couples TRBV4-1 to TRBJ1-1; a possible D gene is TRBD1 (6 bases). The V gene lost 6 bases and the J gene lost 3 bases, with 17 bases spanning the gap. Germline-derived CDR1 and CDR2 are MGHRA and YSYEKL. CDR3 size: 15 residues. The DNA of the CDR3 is TGCGCCAGCAGTGTCCCATACAGGGAAGACACTGAAGCTTTCTTT. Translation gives CASSVPYREDTEAFF.

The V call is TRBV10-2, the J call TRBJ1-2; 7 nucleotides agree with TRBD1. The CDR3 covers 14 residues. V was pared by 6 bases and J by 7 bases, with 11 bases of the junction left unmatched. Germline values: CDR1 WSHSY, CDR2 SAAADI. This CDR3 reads CASSGGQGTAGYTF. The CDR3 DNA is TGCGCCAGCAGCGGAGGGCAGGGGACAGCTGGCTACACCTTC.